This is a list of T cell receptor beta chains from one sample in a study of memory CD4+ T cells and cytomegalovirus serostatus. This table comes from immunoSEQ multiplex PCR, and its TCRdb copy is limited to in-frame clones, with some not included. Counted here are roughly 56,000 clones, around 80% occurring once; the ten biggest clones make up approximately 0.43%. The specimen sequenced was memory CD4+ T cells from blood. The source of these receptors is an adult in good health and CMV-seronegative. Each CDR3 is given with its conserved first and last residue. A D gene is named only where the DNA matches it firmly. A clone size is listed for some rows: how often the clone was seen (once, few, many), or a class if it is expanded.

TRBV28	.	.	TRBJ1-2	TGTGCCAGCAGTCAAGGGAGGCGGTATGGCTACACCTTC	CASSQGRRYGYTF
TRBV7-3	.	.	TRBJ2-3	TGTGCCAGCAGCTTGGCGGGGAGCACAGATACGCAGTATTTT	CASSLAGSTDTQYF
TRBV14	TRBD2	.	TRBJ2-5	TGTGCCAGCAGCCCCTCGTCGCTAGCGGGGGGCAGGTATAAGGAGACCCAGTACTTC	CASSPSSLAGGRYKETQYF
TRBV6-5	TRBD1	.	TRBJ1-5	TGTGCCAGCAGAGCAACAGGGGTCAATCAGCCCCAGCATTTT	CASRATGVNQPQHF
TRBV14	.	.	TRBJ2-3	TGTGCCAGCAGCCAAGAACAGCAGCAGTATTTT	CASSQEQQQYF
TRBV4-3	TRBD1	.	TRBJ2-4	TGCGCCAGCAGCCAAGATCCTCGAGGGGGCGAGGGAGCCAAAAACATTCAGTACTTC	CASSQDPRGGEGAKNIQYF
TRBV7-2	TRBD1	.	TRBJ1-1	TGTGCCAGCGTCGAACAGGGGGCTGGCACTGAAGCTTTCTTT	CASVEQGAGTEAFF
TRBV7-9	.	.	TRBJ2-5	TGTGCCAGCAGCTTAGATACCCAAGAGACCCAGTACTTC	CASSLDTQETQYF
TRBV11-2	TRBD1	once	TRBJ1-3	TGTGCCAGCAGCTCACGCTTAGGACAGGGAGGACACACCATATATTTT	CASSSRLGQGGHTIYF
TRBV7-2	TRBD2	once	TRBJ2-5	TGTGCCAGCAGCCCCCTCCGGGGGGGCCGGGAGACCCAGTACTTC	CASSPLRGGRETQYF
TRBV29-1	TRBD1	.	TRBJ1-5	TGCAGCGTTGAATACCGCAGGGGGCAGCCCCAGCATTTT	CSVEYRRGQPQHF
TRBV19	TRBD2	.	TRBJ2-3	TGTGCCAGTAGGACTAGCGGGGTCCTCATTAGCACAGATACGCAGTATTTT	CASRTSGVLISTDTQYF
TRBV7-9	.	.	TRBJ1-2	TGTGCCAGCAGCTTAGACCGGGGGTCTGGCTACACCTTC	CASSLDRGSGYTF
TRBV6-5	.	.	TRBJ1-4	TGTGCCAGCAGTTACGGGGGCGGGGATGAAAAACTGTTTTTT	CASSYGGGDEKLFF
TRBV28	TRBD1	.	TRBJ1-6	TGTGCCAGCAGCCGAATCGACAGGGATGGTTCACCCCTCCACTTT	CASSRIDRDGSPLHF
TRBV7-2	TRBD1	.	TRBJ1-2	TGTGCCAGCAGCGAATACAGGGGATTGGACTATGGCTACACCTTC	CASSEYRGLDYGYTF
TRBV7-2	.	.	TRBJ1-5	TGCGCCAGCAGCTTGTCCGGACAGTATAGCAATCAGCCCCAGCATTTT	CASSLSGQYSNQPQHF
TRBV7-9	TRBD1	.	TRBJ2-1	TGTGCCAGCAGCTTACTGAGGGGACAGGGGAACAATGAGCAGTTCTTC	CASSLLRGQGNNEQFF
TRBV28	.	.	TRBJ1-5	TGTGCCAGCAGCCTCCCTCGAGGTCGCAGCAATCAGCCCCAGCATTTT	CASSLPRGRSNQPQHF
TRBV7-9	.	once	TRBJ2-7	TGTGCCAGCAGCTTAGGGGGGACAAGAAGCAAAGAGCAGTACTTC	CASSLGGTRSKEQYF
TRBV28	.	.	TRBJ1-5	TGTGCCAGCACCCCCACAAGGAATCAGCCCCAGCATTTT	CASTPTRNQPQHF
TRBV7-2	TRBD1	.	TRBJ2-7	TGTGCCAGCAGCCCCGGACAGGGAATAAGCGAGCAGTACTTC	CASSPGQGISEQYF
TRBV7-9	TRBD1	once	TRBJ1-2	TGTGCCAGCAGCTTAATGGGACAGATGGATGGCTACACCTTC	CASSLMGQMDGYTF
TRBV7-6	.	.	TRBJ2-7	TGTGCCAGCAGCTTAGCCACAGGGGGGGTCTTCGAGCAGTACTTC	CASSLATGGVFEQYF
TRBV27	.	.	TRBJ2-1	TGTGCCAGCGGAGTTGGCGGCTACAATGAGCAGTTCTTC	CASGVGGYNEQFF
TRBV29-1	TRBD1	many	TRBJ2-7	TGCAGCGTCGCGGGGGACAGGGACGTCTACGAGCAGTACTTC	CSVAGDRDVYEQYF
TRBV18	TRBD1	once	TRBJ2-1	TGTGCCAGCTCACAGGGGGCGGACAATGAGCAGTTCTTC	CASSQGADNEQFF